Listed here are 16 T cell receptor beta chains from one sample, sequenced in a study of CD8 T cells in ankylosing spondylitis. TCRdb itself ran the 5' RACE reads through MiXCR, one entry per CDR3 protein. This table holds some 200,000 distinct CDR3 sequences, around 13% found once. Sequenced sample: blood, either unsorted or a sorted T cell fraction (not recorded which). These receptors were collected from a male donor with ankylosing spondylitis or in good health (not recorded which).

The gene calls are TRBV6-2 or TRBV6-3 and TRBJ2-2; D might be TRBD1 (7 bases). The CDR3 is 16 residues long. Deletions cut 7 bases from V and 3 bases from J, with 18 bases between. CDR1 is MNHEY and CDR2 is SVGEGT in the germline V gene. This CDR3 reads CASTAQGGADTGELFF. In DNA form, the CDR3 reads TGTGCCAGCACCGCTCAGGGGGGAGCGGACACCGGGGAGCTGTTTTTT.

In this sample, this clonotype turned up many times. The CDR3 spells CSVEGATRGNTEAFF. The CDR3 nucleotides read TGCAGCGTTGAAGGCGCTACCCGCGGGAACACTGAAGCTTTCTTT. The J gene is TRBJ1-1, the V gene TRBV29-1, with no clear D. V lost 1 base, J lost 1 base, and 13 bases lay in between. Per germline, CDR1 SQVTM and CDR2 ANQGSEA. CDR3 size: 15 residues.

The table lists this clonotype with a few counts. CDR3 DNA: TGTGCCAGCAGTGAAGCGCAGTTTAGCTCTGGAAACACCATATATTTT. Translated: CASSEAQFSSGNTIYF. The rearrangement links TRBV6-1 to TRBJ1-3; the D is unclear. With 0 bases removed from V and 0 bases from J, the gap between germline ends came to 9 bases. Germline lookup yields CDR1 MNHNS and CDR2 SASEGT. This CDR3 comprises 16 residues.

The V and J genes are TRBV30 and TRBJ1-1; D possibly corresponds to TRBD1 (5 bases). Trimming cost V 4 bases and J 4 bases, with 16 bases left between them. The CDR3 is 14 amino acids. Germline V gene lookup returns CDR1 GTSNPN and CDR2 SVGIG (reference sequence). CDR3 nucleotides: TGTGCCTGGATGGGGGGGGTTGGTAGCACTGAAGCTTTCTTT. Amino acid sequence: CAWMGGVGSTEAFF.

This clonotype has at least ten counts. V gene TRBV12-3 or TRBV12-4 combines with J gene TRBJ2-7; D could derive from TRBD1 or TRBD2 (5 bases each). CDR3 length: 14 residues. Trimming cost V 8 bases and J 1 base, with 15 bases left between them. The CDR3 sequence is CASVVGDGSYEQYF. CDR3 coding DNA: TGTGCCAGCGTTGTCGGGGACGGATCCTACGAGCAGTACTTC.

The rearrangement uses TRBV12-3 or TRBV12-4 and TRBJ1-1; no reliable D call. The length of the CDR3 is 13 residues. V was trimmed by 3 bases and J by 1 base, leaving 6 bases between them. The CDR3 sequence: CASSLAKNTEAFF. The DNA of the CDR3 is TGTGCCAGCAGTTTGGCAAAGAACACTGAAGCTTTCTTT.

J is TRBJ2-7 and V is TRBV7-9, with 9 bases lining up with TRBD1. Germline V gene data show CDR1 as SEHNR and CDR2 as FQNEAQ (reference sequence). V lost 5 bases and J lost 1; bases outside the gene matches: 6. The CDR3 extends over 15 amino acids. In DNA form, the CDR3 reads TGTGCCAGCAGCCCTGGACAGGGGCTATCCTACGAGCAGTACTTC. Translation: CASSPGQGLSYEQYF.

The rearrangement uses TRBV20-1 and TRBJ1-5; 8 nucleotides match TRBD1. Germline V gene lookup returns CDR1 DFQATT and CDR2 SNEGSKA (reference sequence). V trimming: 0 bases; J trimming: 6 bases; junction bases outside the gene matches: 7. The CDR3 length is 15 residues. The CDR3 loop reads CSAREKTGAIQPQHF. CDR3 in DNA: TGCAGTGCTAGAGAGAAGACAGGGGCGATTCAGCCCCAGCATTTT.

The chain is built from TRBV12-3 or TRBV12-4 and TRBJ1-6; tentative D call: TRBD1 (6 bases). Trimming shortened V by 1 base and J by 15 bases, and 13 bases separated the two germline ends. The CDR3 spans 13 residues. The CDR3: CASSLGPLTGLHF. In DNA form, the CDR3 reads TGTGCCAGCAGTTTAGGCCCCCTGACAGGCCTCCACTTT.

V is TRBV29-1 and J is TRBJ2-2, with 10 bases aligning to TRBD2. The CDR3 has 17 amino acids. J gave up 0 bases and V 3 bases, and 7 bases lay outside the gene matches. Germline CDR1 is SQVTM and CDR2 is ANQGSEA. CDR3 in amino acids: CSVDGLAGAANTGELFF. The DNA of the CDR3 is TGCAGCGTTGATGGGCTAGCGGGGGCCGCGAACACCGGGGAGCTGTTTTTT.

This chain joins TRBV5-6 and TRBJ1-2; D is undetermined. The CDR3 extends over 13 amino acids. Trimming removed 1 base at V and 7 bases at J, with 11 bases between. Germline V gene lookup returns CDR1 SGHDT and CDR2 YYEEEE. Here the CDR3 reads CASSLSLHSGYTF. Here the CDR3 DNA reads TGTGCCAGCAGCTTGTCCCTCCATAGTGGCTACACCTTC.

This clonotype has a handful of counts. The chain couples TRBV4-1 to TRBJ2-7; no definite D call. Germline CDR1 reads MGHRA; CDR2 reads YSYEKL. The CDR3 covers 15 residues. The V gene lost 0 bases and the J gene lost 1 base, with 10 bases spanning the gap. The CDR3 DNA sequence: TGCGCCAGCAGCCAAGATGTTAAGGCGTCCTACGAGCAGTACTTC. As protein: CASSQDVKASYEQYF.

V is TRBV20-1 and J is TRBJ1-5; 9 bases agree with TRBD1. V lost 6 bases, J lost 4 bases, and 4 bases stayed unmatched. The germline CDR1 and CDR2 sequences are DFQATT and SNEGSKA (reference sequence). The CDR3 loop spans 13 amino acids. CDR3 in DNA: TGCAGTGCCGAAGGGACAGGGAATCAGCCCCAGCATTTT. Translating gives CSAEGTGNQPQHF.

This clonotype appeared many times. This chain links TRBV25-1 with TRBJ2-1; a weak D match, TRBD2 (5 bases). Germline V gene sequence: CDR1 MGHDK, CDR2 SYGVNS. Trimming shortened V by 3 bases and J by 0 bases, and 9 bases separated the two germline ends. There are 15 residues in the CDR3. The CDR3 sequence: CASSDTGSSYNEQFF. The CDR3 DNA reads TGTGCCAGCAGTGATACTGGGAGCTCCTACAATGAGCAGTTCTTC. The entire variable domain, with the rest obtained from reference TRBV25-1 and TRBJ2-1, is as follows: EADIYQTPRYLVIGTGKKITLECSQTMGHDKMYWYQQDPGMELHLIHYSYGVNSTEKGDLSSESTVSRIRTEHFPLTLESARPSHTSQYLCASSDTGSSYNEQFFGPGTRLTVL.

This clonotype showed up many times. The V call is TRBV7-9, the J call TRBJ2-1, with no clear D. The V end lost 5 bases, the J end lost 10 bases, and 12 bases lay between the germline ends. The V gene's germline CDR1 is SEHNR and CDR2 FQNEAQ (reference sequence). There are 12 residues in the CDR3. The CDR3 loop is CASSPPIPEQFF. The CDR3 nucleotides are TGTGCCAGCAGCCCTCCTATCCCAGAGCAGTTCTTC.

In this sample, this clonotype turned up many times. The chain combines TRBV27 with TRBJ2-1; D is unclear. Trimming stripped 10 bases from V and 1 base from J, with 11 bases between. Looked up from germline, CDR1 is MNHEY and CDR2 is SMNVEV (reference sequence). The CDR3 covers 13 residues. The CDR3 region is CAIKNRSYNEQFF. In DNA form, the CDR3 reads TGTGCCATCAAAAACAGATCCTACAATGAGCAGTTCTTC.